These 2 T cell receptor beta chains share one sample of origin, sequenced in a study of T-cell memory formation after mild COVID-19. TCRdb redid the calling of the 5' RACE reads with MiXCR, one entry per CDR3 protein. In the table there are roughly 300,000 distinct CDR3 sequences, 8% to 9% of which are singletons. The source material was PBMCs or a T cell subset sorted from them (not recorded which). Receptor source: a man between 18 and 35 years old who had mild COVID-19 (a few samples of this study predate the infection). Cell type and time point are not known.

This clonotype came up many times. The V and J genes are TRBV5-1 and TRBJ2-2; D is possibly TRBD1 or TRBD2 (5 bases each). V was pared by 0 bases and J by 1 base, with 7 bases between. The CDR3 extends over 15 amino acids. Germline V gene data show CDR1 as SGHRS and CDR2 as YFSETQ. The DNA for the CDR3 is TGCGCCAGCAGCTTGGAGAGGGGGAACACCGGGGAGCTGTTTTTT. Its translation is CASSLERGNTGELFF.

This clonotype occurred many times. V is TRBV9 and J is TRBJ2-3, with 9 positions matching TRBD2. The CDR3 is made up of 15 amino acids. V gave up 3 bases and J gave up 1 base; unmatched junction bases: 3. Per germline, CDR1 SGDLS and CDR2 YYNGEE. CDR3 DNA: TGTGCCAGCAGCGGCGGGGGGGGAGGCACAGATACGCAGTATTTT. Protein product: CASSGGGGGTDTQYF.